This T cell receptor beta chain was identified in a study of T cell changes during pregnancy in multiple sclerosis. Trimming took off 7 bases at V and 2 bases at J, with 22 bases between the two ends. Germline V gene lookup returns CDR1 MNHEY and CDR2 SMNVEV (reference sequence). The CDR3 covers 17 residues. The table came from immunoSEQ multiplex PCR; TCRdb's copy has only in-frame clones and leaves some out. The sample consists of 29,000 or so clones, about 92% of them appearing once. The chain is built from TRBV27 and TRBJ2-3; a weak D match, TRBD1 (6 bases). The input for sequencing was CD4+ T cells from peripheral blood mononuclear cells, taken in the first trimester of pregnancy. This sequence was found in a female donor with multiple sclerosis, enrolled in a pregnancy study. The CDR3 loop is CASTPNPTGIFTDTQYF. CDR3 nucleotides: TGTGCCAGCACTCCCAACCCGACAGGAATTTTCACAGATACGCAGTATTTT.